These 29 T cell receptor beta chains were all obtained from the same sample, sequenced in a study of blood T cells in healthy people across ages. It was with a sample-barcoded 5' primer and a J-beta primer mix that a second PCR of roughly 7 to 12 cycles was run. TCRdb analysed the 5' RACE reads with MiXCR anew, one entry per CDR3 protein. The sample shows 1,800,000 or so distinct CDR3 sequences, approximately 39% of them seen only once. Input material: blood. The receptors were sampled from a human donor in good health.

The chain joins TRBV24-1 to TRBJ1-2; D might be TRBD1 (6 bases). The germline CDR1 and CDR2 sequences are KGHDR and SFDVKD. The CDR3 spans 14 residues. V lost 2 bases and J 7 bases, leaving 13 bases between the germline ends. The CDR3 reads CATSDSWDTSGYTF. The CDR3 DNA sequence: TGTGCCACCAGTGATTCCTGGGACACTTCTGGCTACACCTTC.

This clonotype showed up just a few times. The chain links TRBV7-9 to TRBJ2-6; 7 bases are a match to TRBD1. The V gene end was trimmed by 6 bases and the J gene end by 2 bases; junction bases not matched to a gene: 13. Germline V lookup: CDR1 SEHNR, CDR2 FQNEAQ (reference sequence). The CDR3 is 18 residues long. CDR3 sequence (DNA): TGTGCCAGCAGGTTACCTACAGGGGTACCTGCTGGGGCCAACGTCCTGACTTTC. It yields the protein CASRLPTGVPAGANVLTF.

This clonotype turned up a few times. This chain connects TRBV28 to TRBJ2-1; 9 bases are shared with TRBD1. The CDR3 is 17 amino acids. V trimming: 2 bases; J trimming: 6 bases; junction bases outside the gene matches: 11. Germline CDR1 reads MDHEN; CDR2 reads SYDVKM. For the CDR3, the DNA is TGTGCCAGCAGTTTAAGGGGTTTCGTGACAGGGGGCAATGAGCAGTTCTTC. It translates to CASSLRGFVTGGNEQFF.

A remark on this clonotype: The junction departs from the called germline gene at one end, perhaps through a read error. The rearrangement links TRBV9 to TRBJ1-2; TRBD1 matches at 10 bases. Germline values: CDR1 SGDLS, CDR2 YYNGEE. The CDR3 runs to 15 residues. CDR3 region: CVSSRIGQGDYGYTF. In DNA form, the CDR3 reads TGTGTCAGCAGCAGAATCGGACAGGGGGACTATGGCTACACCTTC.

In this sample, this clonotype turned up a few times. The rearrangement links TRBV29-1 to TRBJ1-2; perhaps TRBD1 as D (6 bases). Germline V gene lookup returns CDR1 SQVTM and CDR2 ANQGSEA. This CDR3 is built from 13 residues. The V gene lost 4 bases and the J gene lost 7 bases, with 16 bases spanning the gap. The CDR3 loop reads CSVVGDQQGGYTF. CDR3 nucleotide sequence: TGCAGCGTTGTCGGGGACCAACAGGGTGGCTACACCTTC.

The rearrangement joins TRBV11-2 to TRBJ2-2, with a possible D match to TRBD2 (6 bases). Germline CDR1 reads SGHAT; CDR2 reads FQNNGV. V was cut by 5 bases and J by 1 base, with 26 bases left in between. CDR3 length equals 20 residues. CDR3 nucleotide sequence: TGTGCCAGCAGCCCAAACCTCCGGAGGGCGCCCACCGAGAACACCGGGGAGCTGTTTTTT. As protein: CASSPNLRRAPTENTGELFF.

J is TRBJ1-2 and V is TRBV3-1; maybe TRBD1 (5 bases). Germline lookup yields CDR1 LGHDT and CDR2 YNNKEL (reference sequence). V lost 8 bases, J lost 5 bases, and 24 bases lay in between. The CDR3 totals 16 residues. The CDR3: CASGLVREGRGYGYTF. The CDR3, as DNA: TGTGCCAGCGGCCTCGTGAGGGAGGGACGAGGATATGGCTACACCTTC. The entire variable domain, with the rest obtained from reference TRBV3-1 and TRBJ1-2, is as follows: DTAVSQTPKYLVTQMGNDKSIKCEQNLGHDTMYWYKQDSKKFLKIMFSYNNKELIINETVPNRFSPKSPDKAHLNLHINSLELGDSAVYFCASGLVREGRGYGYTFGSGTRLTVV.

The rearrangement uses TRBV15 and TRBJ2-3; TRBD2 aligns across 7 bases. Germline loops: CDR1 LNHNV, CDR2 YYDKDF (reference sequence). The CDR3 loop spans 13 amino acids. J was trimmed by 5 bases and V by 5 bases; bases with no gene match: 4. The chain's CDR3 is CATSLGGGDTQYF. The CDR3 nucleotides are TGTGCCACCAGCTTGGGCGGGGGAGATACGCAGTATTTT.

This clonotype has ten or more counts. CDR3 region: CASSLPAQETQYF. The CDR3 nucleotides read TGCGCCAGCAGCTTGCCAGCACAAGAGACCCAGTACTTC. This rearrangement joins TRBV5-1 to TRBJ2-5; no definite D call. Trimming removed 1 base from V and 2 bases from J, with 6 bases in between. The CDR3 consists of 13 residues. The germline V gene has CDR1 SGHRS and CDR2 YFSETQ.

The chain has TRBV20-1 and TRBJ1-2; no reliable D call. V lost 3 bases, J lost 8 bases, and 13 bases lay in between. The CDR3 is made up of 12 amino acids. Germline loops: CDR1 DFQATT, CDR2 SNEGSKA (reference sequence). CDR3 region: CSASTRTMGYTF. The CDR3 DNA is TGCAGTGCTAGTACCCGGACTATGGGCTACACCTTC.

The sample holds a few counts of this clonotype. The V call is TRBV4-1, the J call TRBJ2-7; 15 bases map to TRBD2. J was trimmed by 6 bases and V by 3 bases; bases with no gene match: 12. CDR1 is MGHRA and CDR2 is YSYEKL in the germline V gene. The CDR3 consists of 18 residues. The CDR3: CASSHPFGTSGGTPEQYF. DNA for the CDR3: TGCGCCAGCAGCCATCCATTCGGGACTAGCGGGGGGACCCCCGAGCAGTACTTC.

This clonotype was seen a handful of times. CDR3 residues: CASNQQGRGEKLFF. CDR3 bases: TGTGCCAGCAACCAACAGGGGCGGGGTGAAAAACTGTTTTTT. The V and J genes are TRBV6-5 and TRBJ1-4, with 7 bases identical to TRBD1. CDR1 MNHEY and CDR2 SVGAGI come from the germline V gene. CDR3 length equals 14 residues. V gave up 7 bases and J gave up 7 bases; unmatched junction bases: 9.

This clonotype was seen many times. CDR3 nucleotide sequence: TGCGCCAGCAGCCAGGGACTGGACTCTGGGGCCAACGTCCTGACTTTC. The encoded protein is CASSQGLDSGANVLTF. The chain couples TRBV4-3 to TRBJ2-6; the D gene is possibly TRBD2 (6 bases). This CDR3 is 16 amino acids long. V lost 3 bases, J lost 0 bases, and 9 bases lay in between. From germline, CDR1 is LGHNA and CDR2 YSLEER.

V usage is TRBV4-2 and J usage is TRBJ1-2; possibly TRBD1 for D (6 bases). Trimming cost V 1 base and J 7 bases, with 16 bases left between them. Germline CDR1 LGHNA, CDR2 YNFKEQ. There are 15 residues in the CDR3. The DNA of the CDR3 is TGTGCCAGCAGCCAAGGCCAGGGGCAGTTCCGTGGCTACACCTTC. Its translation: CASSQGQGQFRGYTF.

The CDR3 reads CAISESRARGETQYF. The CDR3 DNA is TGTGCCATCAGTGAGTCACGGGCACGCGGGGAGACCCAGTACTTC. This chain uses TRBV10-3 with TRBJ2-5; TRBD2 is a possible D gene (5 bases). CDR1 and CDR2 from the germline V gene are ENHRY and SYGVKD. The CDR3 extends over 15 amino acids. V dropped 0 bases and J dropped 5 bases, with 13 bases sitting between them.

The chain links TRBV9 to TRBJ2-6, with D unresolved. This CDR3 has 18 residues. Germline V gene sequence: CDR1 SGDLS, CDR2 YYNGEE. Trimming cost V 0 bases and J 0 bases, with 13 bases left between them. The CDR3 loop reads CASSVAPRHLSGANVLTF. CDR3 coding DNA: TGTGCCAGCAGCGTAGCACCCCGACATCTCTCTGGGGCCAACGTCCTGACTTTC.

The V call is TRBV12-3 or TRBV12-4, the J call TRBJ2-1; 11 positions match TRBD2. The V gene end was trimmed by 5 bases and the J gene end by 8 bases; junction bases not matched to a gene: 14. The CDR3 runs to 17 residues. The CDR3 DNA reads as TGTGCCAGCAGTCCCGAAAGGGGGGGACTAGCGGCCCATGAGCAGTTCTTC. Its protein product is CASSPERGGLAAHEQFF.

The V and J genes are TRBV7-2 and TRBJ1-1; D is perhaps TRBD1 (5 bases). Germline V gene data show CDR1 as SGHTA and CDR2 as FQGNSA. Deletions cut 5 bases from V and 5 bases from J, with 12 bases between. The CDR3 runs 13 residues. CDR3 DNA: TGTGCCAGCAGCGACACCCGGGGGACTGAAGCTTTCTTT. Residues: CASSDTRGTEAFF.

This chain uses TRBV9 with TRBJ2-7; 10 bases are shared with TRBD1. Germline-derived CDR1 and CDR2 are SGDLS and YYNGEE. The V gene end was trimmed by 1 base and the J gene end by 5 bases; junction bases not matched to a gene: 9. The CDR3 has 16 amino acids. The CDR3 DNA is TGTGCCAGCAGCGTATATCCGGAGGGGACAGGGGACGAGCAGTACTTC. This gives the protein CASSVYPEGTGDEQYF.

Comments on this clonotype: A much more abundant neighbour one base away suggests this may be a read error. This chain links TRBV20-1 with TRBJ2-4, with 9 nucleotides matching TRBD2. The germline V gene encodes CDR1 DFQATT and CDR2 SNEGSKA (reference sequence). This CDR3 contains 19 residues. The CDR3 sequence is CSARDLLAGGGLAKNIRYF. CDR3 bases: TGCAGTGCTAGAGATCTTTTGGCGGGGGGGGGCTTAGCCAAAAACATTCGGTACTTC.

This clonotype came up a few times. The CDR3 DNA follows: TGCAGTGCTAAGCGGTCTAGCACAGATACGCAGTATTTT. It codes for CSAKRSSTDTQYF. The chain carries TRBV20-1 and TRBJ2-3, with a possible D match to TRBD2 (5 bases). This CDR3 contains 13 residues. V shed 4 bases and J shed 0 bases, with 8 bases lying between them. Germline CDR1 is DFQATT and CDR2 is SNEGSKA (reference sequence).

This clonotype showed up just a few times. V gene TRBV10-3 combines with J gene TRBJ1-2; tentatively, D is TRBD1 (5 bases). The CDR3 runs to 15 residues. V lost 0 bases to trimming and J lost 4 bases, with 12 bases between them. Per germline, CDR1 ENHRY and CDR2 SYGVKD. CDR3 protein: CAISESRDGLYGYTF. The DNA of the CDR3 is TGTGCCATCAGTGAGTCGAGGGACGGCCTCTATGGCTACACCTTC.

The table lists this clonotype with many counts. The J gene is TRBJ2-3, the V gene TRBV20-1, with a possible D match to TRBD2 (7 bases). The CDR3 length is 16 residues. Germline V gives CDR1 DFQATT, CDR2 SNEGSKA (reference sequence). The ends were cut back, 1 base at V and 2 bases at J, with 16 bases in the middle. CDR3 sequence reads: CSARGGGGGYTDTQYF. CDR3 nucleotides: TGCAGTGCTAGAGGGGGGGGAGGGGGATACACAGATACGCAGTATTTT.

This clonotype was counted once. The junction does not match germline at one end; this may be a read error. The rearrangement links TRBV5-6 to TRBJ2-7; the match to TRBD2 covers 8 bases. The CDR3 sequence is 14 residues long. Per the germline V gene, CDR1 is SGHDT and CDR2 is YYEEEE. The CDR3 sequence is CAGSLLLAAYEQYF. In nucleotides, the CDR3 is TGTGCCGGCAGCTTGTTACTAGCGGCCTACGAGCAGTACTTC.

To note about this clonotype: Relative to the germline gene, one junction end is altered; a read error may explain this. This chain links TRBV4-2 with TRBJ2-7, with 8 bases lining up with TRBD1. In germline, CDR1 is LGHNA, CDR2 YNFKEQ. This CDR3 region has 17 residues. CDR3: CAISQPSGTGLSYEQYF. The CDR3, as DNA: TGTGCCATCAGCCAACCCTCCGGGACAGGCCTCTCCTACGAGCAGTACTTC.

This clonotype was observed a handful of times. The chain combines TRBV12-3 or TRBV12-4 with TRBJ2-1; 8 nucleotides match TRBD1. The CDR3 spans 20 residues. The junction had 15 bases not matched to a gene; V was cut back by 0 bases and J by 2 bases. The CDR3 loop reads CASSLARGTGPVRTYNEQFF. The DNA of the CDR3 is TGTGCCAGCAGTTTAGCGCGAGGGACAGGCCCCGTCCGAACCTACAATGAGCAGTTCTTC.

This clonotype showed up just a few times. In DNA form, the CDR3 reads TGTGCCAGCAGTTTAGACAGGGTACGGGGCTACACCTTC. Residues: CASSLDRVRGYTF. J is TRBJ1-2 and V is TRBV12-3 or TRBV12-4; the D gene is possibly TRBD1 (6 bases). Trimming stripped 1 base from V and 8 bases from J, with 11 bases between. This CDR3 comprises 13 residues.

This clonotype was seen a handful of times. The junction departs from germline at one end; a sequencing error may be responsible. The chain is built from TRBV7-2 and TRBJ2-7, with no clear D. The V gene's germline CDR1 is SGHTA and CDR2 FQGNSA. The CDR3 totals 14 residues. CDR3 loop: CAGSLVRKSYEQYF. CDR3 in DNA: TGTGCCGGCAGCTTAGTGCGGAAGAGCTACGAGCAGTACTTC.

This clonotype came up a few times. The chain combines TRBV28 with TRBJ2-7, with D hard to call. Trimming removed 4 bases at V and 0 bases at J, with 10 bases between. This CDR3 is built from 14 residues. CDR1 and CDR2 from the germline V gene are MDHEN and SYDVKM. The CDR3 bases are TGTGCCAGCAGTTCTCATGGGGACTCCTACGAGCAGTACTTC. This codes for CASSSHGDSYEQYF. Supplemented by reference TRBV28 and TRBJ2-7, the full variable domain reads DVKVTQSSRYLVKRTGEKVFLECVQDMDHENMFWYRQDPGLGLRLIYFSYDVKMKEKGDIPEGYSVSREKKERFSLILESASTNQTSMYLCASSSHGDSYEQYFGPGTRLTVT.